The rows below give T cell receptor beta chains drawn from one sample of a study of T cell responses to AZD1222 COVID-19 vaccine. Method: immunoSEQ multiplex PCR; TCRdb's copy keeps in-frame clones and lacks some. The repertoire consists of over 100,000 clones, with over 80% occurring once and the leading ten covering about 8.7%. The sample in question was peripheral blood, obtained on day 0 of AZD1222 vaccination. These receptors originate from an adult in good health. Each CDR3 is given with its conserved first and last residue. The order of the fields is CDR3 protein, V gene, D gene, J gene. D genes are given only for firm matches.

CDR3 protein: CASSTGLAGAREQYF
V gene: TRBV6-2/TRBV6-3
D gene: TRBD2
J gene: TRBJ2-7

CDR3 protein: CASSLSSPITDTQYF
V gene: TRBV5-1
D gene: NA
J gene: TRBJ2-3

CDR3 protein: CASSPPISGANVLTF
V gene: TRBV18
D gene: NA
J gene: TRBJ2-6

CDR3 protein: CASSPPTSGRSTGELFF
V gene: TRBV18
D gene: TRBD2
J gene: TRBJ2-2

CDR3 protein: CASSSWTSGGTLQETQYF
V gene: TRBV4-1
D gene: TRBD2
J gene: TRBJ2-5

CDR3 protein: CASSPSDRGQRNEQFF
V gene: TRBV6-2/TRBV6-3
D gene: TRBD1
J gene: TRBJ2-1

CDR3 protein: CASSPREGFFYGYTF
V gene: TRBV3-1/TRBV3-2
D gene: NA
J gene: TRBJ1-2

CDR3 protein: CATTEGTRSSYEQYF
V gene: TRBV2
D gene: NA
J gene: TRBJ2-7

CDR3 protein: CASSLGQVGQFF
V gene: TRBV11-2
D gene: NA
J gene: TRBJ2-1

CDR3 protein: CASSPPGPDEQFF
V gene: TRBV7-2
D gene: NA
J gene: TRBJ2-1

CDR3 protein: CASSLSATGSYEQYF
V gene: TRBV7-9
D gene: NA
J gene: TRBJ2-7

CDR3 protein: CASSRGTSEAGANVLTF
V gene: TRBV4-3
D gene: TRBD2
J gene: TRBJ2-6

CDR3 protein: CASSPGQGGSYEQYF
V gene: TRBV28
D gene: TRBD1
J gene: TRBJ2-7

CDR3 protein: CASSLGRGTAGNTIYF
V gene: TRBV11-2
D gene: TRBD1
J gene: TRBJ1-3

CDR3 protein: CASSLTGLTSYNEQFF
V gene: TRBV28
D gene: NA
J gene: TRBJ2-1

CDR3 protein: CASSLSRGTDTQYF
V gene: TRBV7-2
D gene: NA
J gene: TRBJ2-3

CDR3 protein: CARTPIDRGRDNEQFF
V gene: TRBV21-1
D gene: NA
J gene: TRBJ2-1

CDR3 protein: CASSETPGYYEQYF
V gene: TRBV5-1
D gene: NA
J gene: TRBJ2-7

CDR3 protein: CASSLKQTRAEAFF
V gene: TRBV18
D gene: NA
J gene: TRBJ1-1

CDR3 protein: CASSSRLNQETQYF
V gene: TRBV7-9
D gene: NA
J gene: TRBJ2-5

CDR3 protein: CASSSLGTGEQKLFF
V gene: TRBV28
D gene: TRBD1
J gene: TRBJ1-4

CDR3 protein: CASSLTGINSPLHF
V gene: TRBV19
D gene: NA
J gene: TRBJ1-6

CDR3 protein: CASSYSGFRETQYF
V gene: TRBV6-2/TRBV6-3
D gene: NA
J gene: TRBJ2-5

CDR3 protein: CASRKEGNEKLFF
V gene: TRBV5-1
D gene: NA
J gene: TRBJ1-4

CDR3 protein: CASSLSLNPLAGGPLSYEQYF
V gene: TRBV7-8
D gene: TRBD2
J gene: TRBJ2-7

CDR3 protein: CASSEPEAAGNTEAFF
V gene: TRBV25-1
D gene: NA
J gene: TRBJ1-1

CDR3 protein: CASRLSGKNTEAFF
V gene: TRBV6-5
D gene: NA
J gene: TRBJ1-1

CDR3 protein: CASSRGGNREETQYF
V gene: TRBV7-8
D gene: NA
J gene: TRBJ2-5

CDR3 protein: CASSQVVGGCSYEQYF
V gene: TRBV3-1/TRBV3-2
D gene: NA
J gene: TRBJ2-7

CDR3 protein: CASSVRAAYGYTF
V gene: TRBV9
D gene: NA
J gene: TRBJ1-2

CDR3 protein: CASSSPGIDTQYF
V gene: TRBV11-2
D gene: NA
J gene: TRBJ2-3

CDR3 protein: CASSSIPEANYEQYF
V gene: TRBV7-9
D gene: NA
J gene: TRBJ2-7

CDR3 protein: CATSENPGLVDTQYF
V gene: TRBV24-1
D gene: NA
J gene: TRBJ2-3

CDR3 protein: CASSLRTPTYEQYF
V gene: TRBV5-1
D gene: NA
J gene: TRBJ2-7

CDR3 protein: CASSPGGGYTF
V gene: TRBV2
D gene: NA
J gene: TRBJ1-2

CDR3 protein: CASSQYKGGSGNTIYF
V gene: TRBV4-1
D gene: NA
J gene: TRBJ1-3

CDR3 protein: CASSLSPASYGYTF
V gene: TRBV7-3
D gene: NA
J gene: TRBJ1-2

CDR3 protein: CASSQLSGELFF
V gene: TRBV3-1/TRBV3-2
D gene: NA
J gene: TRBJ2-2

CDR3 protein: CASSLSSGRASYEQYF
V gene: TRBV27
D gene: TRBD2
J gene: TRBJ2-7

CDR3 protein: CASMGGEGAQGNQPQHF
V gene: TRBV28
D gene: TRBD1
J gene: TRBJ1-5

CDR3 protein: CASSPGTGPGEQYF
V gene: TRBV18
D gene: TRBD1
J gene: TRBJ2-7

CDR3 protein: CALQGQVSEQYF
V gene: TRBV30
D gene: NA
J gene: TRBJ2-7

CDR3 protein: CASSLSRDTQKGEQYF
V gene: TRBV27
D gene: NA
J gene: TRBJ2-7

CDR3 protein: CASSIQGRSYEQYF
V gene: TRBV19
D gene: NA
J gene: TRBJ2-7

CDR3 protein: CASRFFDRGRSETQYF
V gene: TRBV12-2
D gene: NA
J gene: TRBJ2-5

CDR3 protein: CASSYSDRGYEQYF
V gene: TRBV6-5
D gene: TRBD1
J gene: TRBJ2-7

CDR3 protein: CASSRTTLESQYF
V gene: TRBV6-5
D gene: NA
J gene: TRBJ2-5

CDR3 protein: CASSKRIGQTTDTQYF
V gene: TRBV6-2/TRBV6-3
D gene: NA
J gene: TRBJ2-3

CDR3 protein: CASGRGLVEQFF
V gene: TRBV19
D gene: TRBD1
J gene: TRBJ2-1

CDR3 protein: CASSSRPHTGELFF
V gene: TRBV3-1/TRBV3-2
D gene: NA
J gene: TRBJ2-2

CDR3 protein: CASSPPLKETQYF
V gene: TRBV7-9
D gene: NA
J gene: TRBJ2-5

CDR3 protein: CATGRTDTQYF
V gene: TRBV24-1
D gene: NA
J gene: TRBJ2-3

CDR3 protein: CASSMIPTVNTEAFF
V gene: TRBV19
D gene: NA
J gene: TRBJ1-1

CDR3 protein: CATSPGTSGYYEQYF
V gene: TRBV24-1
D gene: TRBD2
J gene: TRBJ2-7

CDR3 protein: CASSTGRGGTEAFF
V gene: TRBV19
D gene: NA
J gene: TRBJ1-1

CDR3 protein: CASSPRLQGARVDTQYF
V gene: TRBV9
D gene: TRBD1
J gene: TRBJ2-3

CDR3 protein: CASSSTSGYQETQYF
V gene: TRBV7-6
D gene: TRBD2
J gene: TRBJ2-5

CDR3 protein: CASSYYRAYEQYF
V gene: TRBV6-2/TRBV6-3
D gene: NA
J gene: TRBJ2-7

CDR3 protein: CASSERQGANEKLFF
V gene: TRBV18
D gene: TRBD1
J gene: TRBJ1-4

CDR3 protein: CASSLSSSGRLRGETQYF
V gene: TRBV27
D gene: TRBD2
J gene: TRBJ2-5